This T cell receptor (beta chain) originates from a study of regulatory T cells in long-lasting Graves disease (dated by TCRdb to the early 2020s). Describing the broader study: Persistent Graves' disease meant more than 5 years of antithyroid drug treatment with TSH receptor autoantibodies that stayed positive. On average, persistent Graves' disease patients in the clinical cohort had been on antithyroid drugs for around 9.5 years. Patients with persistent Graves' disease were compared with patients with newly diagnosed Graves' disease using TCR sequencing and RNA sequencing of peripheral blood. A total of about 33 samples underwent TCR sequencing, from about 13 patients with persistent Graves' disease and around 20 patients with newly diagnosed Graves' disease. The study took place in China and was registered as a clinical trial. Here is what the overall study found, with its caveats: Persistent Graves' disease patients showed lower TCR Shannon entropy and fewer highly expanded clones than newly diagnosed patients, suggesting clonal expansion. Persistent patients shared more public clonotypes among themselves (around 2,500) than newly diagnosed patients did (nearly 1,000). The small sample size was acknowledged by the authors as a limitation that may reduce accuracy. Only peripheral blood was studied, because thyroid tissue, the primary lesion, was inaccessible. Sequencing and analysis were limited to the TCR beta chain.

This clonotype was counted many times. Its target antigen remains unknown. Within one base of it there is no much larger clone, and no base qualities were kept. The library relied on multiplex PCR. Instrument used: Illumina HiSeq 4000. TCR beta libraries were built with iRepertoire HTBI primers and Arm-PCR amplification of CDR3 regions. Before sequencing, the PCR products went through gel purification. The published analysis was carried out like this. Gene usage analysis of CDR3 amino acid clonotypes used the 60 to 80 TRBV and fewer than 15 TRBJ segments found across samples. COPE and FqMerger were used to merge the filtered high-quality paired reads into contigs. BLAST was used to align contigs to IMGT TRBV, TRBD and TRBJ reference genes, and CDR3 was defined according to IMGT. Clonotypes above 0.1% frequency were classified as highly expanded clones. Shannon entropy was used to measure repertoire diversity, and the Gini coefficient was used to measure V-J evenness. A clonotype found in more than one individual was treated as public. Starting from the raw public reads, TCRdb applied fastp trimming at Q25, assembled clones with MiXCR and retained in-frame beta chains. Every CDR3 protein is listed once, alongside the most common genes and DNA of its rows. TCRdb's processing, not the study's, gives the V and J calls here. The sample table lists under 350,000 distinct CDR3 sequences, 20% to 25% of them with a count of one. The ten largest clones capture roughly three fifths of the sample.

The time point label, as the study defines it: persistent/refractory GD, antithyroid drugs over 5 years with positive TRAb. For both TCR sequencing and RNA sequencing, RNA was extracted from PBMCs in TRIzol. Graves' disease was diagnosed according to American Thyroid Association guidelines. Patients were recruited from an endocrinology department in Xi'an, China. From each patient, approximately 10 milliliters of peripheral blood was collected into an EDTA anticoagulant tube. Ficoll Paque Plus density gradient separation was used to isolate PBMCs, and no further T cell sorting was performed. An Agilent 2100 Bioanalyzer and agarose gel were used to check RNA quality, while a NanoDrop 2000 measured RNA concentration. Sample: peripheral blood mononuclear cells (PBMCs), taken when the disease was refractory, from a patient treated with antithyroid drugs. The receptor's source is a female donor with Graves disease.

The CDR3 corresponds to CASSPSPQGQVYGYTF. The bases read TGTGCCAGCAGTCCAAGCCCTCAAGGACAGGTCTATGGCTACACCTTC. This receptor chain uses TRBV6-1 and TRBJ1-2, and TRBD1 matches 7 of the central bases. CDR1 and CDR2 were assigned from the germline V gene as MNHNS and SASEGT. From V the trimming removes 5 bases and from J it removes 4 bases, while the gene matches leave 13 bases of the junction unaccounted for. Taken from cysteine to phenylalanine, the CDR3 has 16 residues. Just the 48-base CDR3 DNA is kept, in frame starting at base 1.